This T cell receptor (beta chain) was identified during a study of blood T cells in healthy people across ages (dated by TCRdb to 2015 to 2017). About the investigation overall: Template switching captured roughly one uniquely barcoded TCR beta cDNA molecule per two T cells in model experiments. Age-related changes in TCR beta repertoire diversity were measured in the study by deep sequencing normalized with unique cDNA molecular identifiers. The study analyzed two additional independent replicas of 1 million unique cDNA reads from the same blood draw for two donors, one aged 18 to 30 and one aged 80 or older. Four age groups were formed from the donors: young (average approximately 16 years), middle-aged (approximately 39), aged (under 70) and long-lived (82). To avoid experimental bias, donors of different ages were randomly spread across the sequencing lanes.

The library was made by 5' RACE. The run used an Illumina HiSeq 2500. The second PCR ran for about 7 to 11 cycles and used a J-beta primer mix along with a sample-barcoded 5' primer. A unique molecular identifier was introduced onto each TCR beta cDNA molecule by a template-switch 5' adaptor carrying 12 random nucleotides. Each sample yielded at least 2.5 million CDR3-containing paired-end reads. First-strand cDNA synthesis was performed from all RNA using the Mint cDNA synthesis kit, with priming by a TRBC-specific oligonucleotide. Following uracil-DNA glycosylase treatment, all cDNA underwent a first 18-cycle PCR with the universal primers M1SS and BC2_uni_R. The authors' pipeline ran thus. Normalization of each sample was performed by random selection of 1 million high-quality reads, each carrying a distinct molecular identifier. Instead of being binned into consensus sequences, reads that shared molecular identifiers were thrown out. MiTCR, run with a Q25 quality threshold and the strictest error-elimination algorithm, handled CDR3 identification, clonotype clustering and error correction. Lower-bound total TCR beta diversity was estimated with a nonparametric unseen species model using Euler transformation. The public sequencing data were trimmed at Q25 with fastp and processed into clonotypes with MiXCR by TCRdb, which kept only in-frame beta chains. Each CDR3 protein gets just one entry, which takes the most common genes and DNA from the rows behind it. The V and J calls, along with clone size, are taken from TCRdb and not from the paper's own processing. The sample table holds over 1,300,000 distinct CDR3 sequences, of which approximately 60% were seen once. The ten largest clonotypes hold about 6.3% of the sample.

Donors were a few dozen systemically healthy Caucasian individuals from Russia aged roughly 6 to 100 years. Roughly 9.5 milliliters of peripheral blood were drawn from each donor into EDTA-treated Vacutainer tubes. Ficoll-Paque density-gradient centrifugation was used to isolate PBMCs, with at least 7 million obtained per sample. Trizol reagent was used to extract total RNA from the PBMCs, yielding at least 6 micrograms per sample. The percentages of naive CD45RAhigh/CD27high T cells were determined by flow cytometry on a PBMC aliquot from every donor. The CDR3 runs 15 amino acids, cysteine and phenylalanine included. Of all the DNA, just the CDR3 is kept, 45 bases in frame from base 1. V is cut back by 2 bases and J by 2 bases, with 5 bases in the junction unmatched. CDR1 and CDR2 are read off the germline V gene as MGHRA and YSYEKL. Study-level results and caveats: As age increased, observed TCR beta diversity per million T cells dropped in a roughly linear way, and a significant reduction was already evident by age approximately 40. Compared with the aged group, the long-lived group had more naive CD4+ T cells, fewer expanded clones and increased TCR diversity, suggesting age selection. Conclusive comparison of naive and antigen-experienced compartments was prevented by the profiling of bulk unsorted PBMCs. Because donor CMV infection status was unknown, age-related changes in expanded clonotypes were potentially confounded. Estimates of total diversity based on one million sequenced T cells were considered lower bounds and underestimates. There was a strong correlation between observed TCR beta diversity and the percentage of naive T cells measured by flow cytometry.

Of note for this clonotype: Its antigen is not yet known. Base quality data are lacking; no much larger clone is found one base away.

This clonotype originated in a man aged 18 to 30 in good health. The receptor chain draws on TRBV4-1 and TRBJ2-5; 7 junctional bases match TRBD1. The sample comprised blood. For the CDR3, the sequence is CASSQQQGTQETQYF. Here is the DNA: TGCGCCAGCAGCCAACAACAGGGGACGCAAGAGACCCAGTACTTC.